The T cell receptor (beta chain) under discussion was sequenced for a study of T-cell reconstitution after alpha-beta-depleted transplantation in children. This clonotype was seen repeatedly, ten times or more. Unique molecular identifiers were incorporated into the prepared TCRbeta library. TCRdb fed the PCR reads into MiXCR, producing one record per CDR3 protein. Here the sample spans about 480,000 distinct CDR3 sequences, around 12% being singletons. The CDR3 extends over 15 amino acids. With V trimmed by 5 bases and J by 5 bases, 8 bases remained unmatched. Germline assignment: CDR1 SGHTA and CDR2 FQGNSA.

The chain recombines TRBV7-2 with TRBJ2-2; 7 positions match TRBD2. This sequence was found in a human donor who donated a stem cell graft to a child with combined immunodeficiency. This material consisted of PBMCs from the stem cell graft donor, taken from the stem cell graft. The CDR3 DNA sequence: TGTGCCAGCAGCCGCAGCTCACTAGCGACCGGGGAGCTGTTTTTT. Its protein is CASSRSSLATGELFF.